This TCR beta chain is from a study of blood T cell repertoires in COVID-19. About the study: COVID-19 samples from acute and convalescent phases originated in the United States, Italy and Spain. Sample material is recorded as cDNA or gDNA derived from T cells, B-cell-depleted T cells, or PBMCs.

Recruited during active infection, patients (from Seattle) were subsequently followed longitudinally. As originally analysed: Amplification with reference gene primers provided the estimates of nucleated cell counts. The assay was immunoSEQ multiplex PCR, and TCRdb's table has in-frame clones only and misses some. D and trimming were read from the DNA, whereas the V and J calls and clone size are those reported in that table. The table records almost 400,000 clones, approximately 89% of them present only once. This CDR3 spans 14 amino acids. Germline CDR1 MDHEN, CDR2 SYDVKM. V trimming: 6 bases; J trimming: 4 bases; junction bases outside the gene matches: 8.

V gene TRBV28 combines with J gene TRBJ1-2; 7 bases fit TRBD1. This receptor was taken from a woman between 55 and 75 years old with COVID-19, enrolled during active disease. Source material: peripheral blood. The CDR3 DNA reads TGTGCCAGCAGGCCCGGGACAGCAGTCTATGGCTACACCTTC. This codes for CASRPGTAVYGYTF.